What follows are 27 T cell receptor beta chains derived from one specimen sequenced in a study of blood T cells in healthy people across ages. A second PCR of 7 to 11 cycles used a sample-barcoded 5' primer and a J-beta primer mix. TCRdb re-called the 5' RACE reads through MiXCR, storing one row per CDR3 protein. Here the sample spans approximately 2,000,000 distinct CDR3 sequences, 39% being singletons. Sequences were obtained from blood. The receptors derive from a human donor in good health.

The genes are TRBV20-1 and TRBJ2-5; D is ambiguous. CDR3 length equals 13 residues. Germline loops: CDR1 DFQATT, CDR2 SNEGSKA (reference sequence). V was clipped by 4 bases and J by 1 base, with 10 bases between them. Here the CDR3 DNA reads TGCAGTGCTATGGCTAACCTCCAAGAGACCCAGTACTTC. Its protein is CSAMANLQETQYF.

In this sample, this clonotype turned up once. This may arise from a read error, as a much more abundant clone is one base away. The CDR3 here is CSVVPTNNEQVF. CDR3 nucleotide sequence: TGCAGCGTTGTCCCGACAAACAATGAGCAGGTCTTC. The V and J genes are TRBV29-1 and TRBJ2-1; D is unresolved. The CDR3 spans 12 residues. CDR1 and CDR2 (germline): SQVTM, ANQGSEA.

This sequence joins TRBV6-6 and TRBJ2-7; no clear D. The V and J ends lost 4 bases and 2 bases respectively, with 15 bases between them. Germline loops: CDR1 MNHNY, CDR2 SVGAGI (reference sequence). CDR3 length: 15 residues. The CDR3, as DNA: TGTGCCAGCAGTTCGCGTGACAAGGATCCCTACGAGCAGTACTTC. Translated: CASSSRDKDPYEQYF.

Ten or more counts support this clonotype. V usage is TRBV29-1 and J usage is TRBJ1-6; TRBD1 matches 10 bases. Looked up from germline, CDR1 is SQVTM and CDR2 is ANQGSEA. The CDR3 is 14 residues long. V lost 8 bases, J lost 9 bases, and 10 bases stayed unmatched. The CDR3 loop reads CSITTGGDSSPLHF. CDR3 bases: TGCAGCATCACGACAGGGGGCGACAGTTCACCCCTCCACTTT.

About this clonotype itself: Germline is not matched at one junction end, which may reflect a read error. The chain carries TRBV27 and TRBJ2-5; TRBD1 aligns across 7 bases. Germline CDR1 reads MNHEY; CDR2 reads SMNVEV (reference sequence). The CDR3 runs to 16 residues. The DNA of the CDR3 is TGTGCCGGCAGTCCAAGCCAAGGGGACAGACAAGAGACCCAGTACTTC. Amino acid sequence: CAGSPSQGDRQETQYF.

This clonotype was detected many times. V gene TRBV6-2 or TRBV6-3 combines with J gene TRBJ2-1; weak D call: TRBD2 (5 bases). This CDR3 is built from 14 residues. The germline CDR1 and CDR2 sequences are MNHEY and SVGEGT. Trimming removed 2 bases from V and 5 bases from J, with 10 bases in between. The CDR3 bases are TGTGCCAGCAGTTACGTTCGGGGAAACAATGAGCAGTTCTTC. It translates to CASSYVRGNNEQFF.

The count of this clonotype is one. V and J are TRBV7-2 and TRBJ2-3; 8 bases are a match to TRBD2. CDR1 and CDR2 (germline): SGHTA, FQGNSA. Trimming at V came to 11 bases and at J to 8 bases, leaving 12 bases not matched to a gene. This CDR3 has 13 amino acids. CDR3 in amino acids: CARNLVGGGTQYF. CDR3 nucleotides: TGTGCCCGCAACTTAGTCGGGGGGGGTACGCAGTATTTT.

V gene TRBV28 combines with J gene TRBJ1-1, with 8 bases identical to TRBD1. J lost 5 bases, V lost 5 bases, and 10 bases had no gene match. The germline CDR1 and CDR2 sequences are MDHEN and SYDVKM. This CDR3 contains 15 residues. CDR3 sequence (DNA): TGTGCCAGCAGTCCGGATGAGGACAGGGTTACTGAAGCTTTCTTT. Protein product: CASSPDEDRVTEAFF.

This clonotype was observed once. V and J are TRBV18 and TRBJ1-2; D may be TRBD1 (6 bases). The CDR3 has 13 residues. CDR1 is KGHSH and CDR2 is LQKENI in the germline V gene. The ends were cut back, 8 bases at V and 6 bases at J, with 16 bases in the middle. The chain's CDR3 is CASTPQGLDGYTF. The CDR3, as DNA: TGTGCCAGCACCCCGCAGGGGTTGGATGGCTACACCTTC. Variable domain in full (rest from reference TRBV18 and TRBJ1-2): NAGVMQNPRHLVRRRGQEARLRCSPMKGHSHVYWYRQLPEEGLKFMVYLQKENIIDESGMPKERFSAEFPKEGPSILRIQQVVRGDSAAYFCASTPQGLDGYTFGSGTRLTVV.

V usage is TRBV20-1 and J usage is TRBJ2-5; D is ambiguous. This CDR3 has 12 amino acids. Germline-derived CDR1 and CDR2 are DFQATT and SNEGSKA (reference sequence). V shed 6 bases and J shed 2 bases, with 10 bases lying between them. CDR3 region: CSAAAIQETQYF. The CDR3 nucleotides are TGCAGTGCCGCGGCTATTCAAGAGACCCAGTACTTC.

This clonotype was seen more than once but under ten times. The V and J genes are TRBV20-1 and TRBJ2-3, with D maybe TRBD2 (5 bases). CDR1 is DFQATT and CDR2 is SNEGSKA in the germline V gene (reference sequence). This CDR3 is built from 15 residues. Trimming removed 1 base at V and 3 bases at J, with 14 bases between. The CDR3 sequence is CSARVLILGTDTQYF. CDR3 in DNA: TGCAGTGCTAGAGTTCTCATACTAGGTACAGATACGCAGTATTTT.

CDR3 nucleotides: TGCGCCAGCAGCCAAGGCGGGACAGTCTTGGGCGAGCAGTACTTC. Its translation: CASSQGGTVLGEQYF. The rearrangement uses TRBV4-1 and TRBJ2-7; D might be TRBD1 (7 bases). The CDR3 is 15 amino acids. V lost 1 base, J lost 6 bases, and 16 bases lay in between. The germline gives CDR1 MGHRA, CDR2 YSYEKL.

This clonotype was counted ten times or more. The rearrangement uses TRBV29-1 and TRBJ1-2; tentative D call: TRBD1 (6 bases). Germline-derived CDR1 and CDR2 are SQVTM and ANQGSEA. The CDR3 contains 14 residues. Trimming removed 7 bases at V and 6 bases at J, with 21 bases between. CDR3: CSADVTGPSDGYTF. CDR3 nucleotides: TGCAGCGCCGACGTGACAGGACCCTCGGATGGCTACACCTTC. Full variable domain (rest looked up from reference TRBV29-1 and TRBJ1-2): SAVISQKPSRDICQRGTSLTIQCQVDSQVTMMFWYRQQPGQSLTLIATANQGSEATYESGFVIDKFPISRPNLTFSTLTVSNMSPEDSSIYLCSADVTGPSDGYTFGSGTRLTVV.

The V gene is TRBV7-9, the J gene TRBJ1-1; D might be TRBD1 (6 bases). The CDR3 covers 18 residues. Per germline, CDR1 SEHNR and CDR2 FQNEAQ (reference sequence). The ends were cut back, 0 bases at V and 3 bases at J, with 20 bases in the middle. For the CDR3, the DNA is TGTGCCAGCAGCTTAGCGGAGGTTGTGCAGGGGAGGGACACTGAAGCTTTCTTT. This encodes CASSLAEVVQGRDTEAFF.

The chain carries TRBV5-1 and TRBJ1-5; D uncertain. The V end lost 3 bases, the J end lost 7 bases, and 20 bases lay between the germline ends. CDR1 and CDR2 from the germline V gene are SGHRS and YFSETQ. This CDR3 has 16 residues. CDR3 region: CASSSDPGTCGQPQHF. The CDR3 nucleotides read TGCGCCAGCAGCTCTGACCCCGGAACATGCGGACAGCCCCAGCATTTT. Supplemented by reference TRBV5-1 and TRBJ1-5, the full variable domain reads KAGVTQTPRYLIKTRGQQVTLSCSPISGHRSVSWYQQTPGQGLQFLFEYFSETQRNKGNFPGRFSGRQFSNSRSEMNVSTLELGDSALYLCASSSDPGTCGQPQHFGDGTRLSIL.

This clonotype was detected a few times. The chain carries TRBV5-1 and TRBJ2-2, with TRBD1 identical over 7 bases. V lost 3 bases, J lost 4 bases, and 6 bases stayed unmatched. Germline V gene data show CDR1 as SGHRS and CDR2 as YFSETQ. The CDR3 consists of 15 residues. CDR3 bases: TGCGCCAGCAGCTGGACAGGCCCCACCACCGGGGAGCTGTTTTTT. Translation gives CASSWTGPTTGELFF.

This clonotype turned up a few times. The chain has TRBV20-1 and TRBJ2-3, with D unclear. CDR1 is DFQATT, CDR2 SNEGSKA, per germline (reference sequence). Trimming took off 1 base at V and 6 bases at J, with 11 bases between the two ends. This CDR3 comprises 13 residues. The CDR3 reads CSARGGGVDTQYF. CDR3 DNA: TGCAGTGCTAGAGGAGGTGGGGTGGATACGCAGTATTTT.

In its sample, this clonotype was seen once. This sequence may be a read error, since a much larger clone differs from it by one base. The chain combines TRBV11-2 with TRBJ2-4; 7 nucleotides line up with TRBD1. Matching the DNA end better, TRBJ2-7 makes the J call doubtful. Germline assignment: CDR1 SGHAT and CDR2 FQNNGV. CDR3 size: 14 residues. CDR3 region: CVSSLGTALNEQYF. As DNA, the CDR3 is TGTGTCAGCAGCTTAGGGACAGCTCTGAACGAGCAGTACTTC.

A few counts support this clonotype. This CDR3 is CASSPSWGRPDSGNTIYF. The DNA for the CDR3 is TGTGCCAGCAGCCCCAGTTGGGGCCGTCCTGACTCTGGAAACACCATATATTTT. This chain uses TRBV7-9 with TRBJ1-3, with D tentatively TRBD1 (5 bases). CDR1 and CDR2 from the germline V gene are SEHNR and FQNEAQ (reference sequence). The CDR3 length is 18 residues. V lost 5 bases to trimming and J lost 0 bases, with 20 bases between them.

Only a few counts were recorded for this clonotype. The V call is TRBV20-1, the J call TRBJ2-4, with D unresolved. The better agreement between TRBJ2-7 and the DNA end casts doubt on the J call. Germline CDR1 DFQATT, CDR2 SNEGSKA (reference sequence). The CDR3 length is 11 residues. The CDR3 region is CSATPHGEQYF. CDR3 DNA sequence: TGCAGTGCTACCCCTCATGGCGAGCAGTACTTC.

A single count supports this clonotype. The chain is built from TRBV30 and TRBJ1-2; D not resolved. Trimming shortened V by 0 bases and J by 5 bases, and 10 bases separated the two germline ends. Germline CDR1 GTSNPN, CDR2 SVGIG (reference sequence). The CDR3 extends over 13 amino acids. The CDR3 DNA reads as TGTGCCTGGAGTGTAGTAGAGGAATATGGCTACACCTTC. It codes for CAWSVVEEYGYTF. The variable domain in full, with the rest retrieved from reference TRBV30 and TRBJ1-2, is SQTIHQWPATLVQPVGSPLSLECTVEGTSNPNLYWYRQAAGRGLQLLFYSVGIGQISSEVPQNLSASRPQDRQFILSSKKLLLSDSGFYLCAWSVVEEYGYTFGSGTRLTVV.

The V call is TRBV20-1, the J call TRBJ2-7; 7 nucleotides line up with TRBD1. CDR1 and CDR2 (germline): DFQATT, SNEGSKA (reference sequence). J lost 0 bases, V lost 5 bases, and 10 bases had no gene match. The CDR3 totals 15 residues. CDR3 sequence reads: CSASPPGQFSYEQYF. For the CDR3, the DNA is TGCAGTGCTTCTCCCCCGGGACAGTTCTCCTACGAGCAGTACTTC.

This chain connects TRBV5-6 to TRBJ2-7, with 8 bases identical to TRBD1. The germline gives CDR1 SGHDT, CDR2 YYEEEE. V lost 4 bases and J lost 2; bases outside the gene matches: 5. The CDR3 spans 14 residues. Here the CDR3 reads CASSALQGAYEQYF. CDR3 coding DNA: TGTGCCAGCAGCGCATTACAGGGGGCCTACGAGCAGTACTTC.

This clonotype turned up a few times. This chain joins TRBV28 and TRBJ1-4; maybe TRBD1 (5 bases). V was clipped by 4 bases and J by 3 bases, with 9 bases between them. This CDR3 region has 14 residues. Germline V lookup: CDR1 MDHEN, CDR2 SYDVKM. The CDR3 DNA reads as TGTGCCAGCAGTTCAGGAGGGGCTAATGAAAAACTGTTTTTT. This gives the protein CASSSGGANEKLFF.

The chain uses TRBV7-2 and TRBJ1-1, with D tentatively TRBD1 (5 bases). V dropped 5 bases and J dropped 6 bases, with 16 bases sitting between them. Looked up from germline, CDR1 is SGHTA and CDR2 is FQGNSA. The CDR3 has 14 residues. The CDR3 DNA sequence: TGTGCCAGCAGCCTACCGGGGGGGTTCTCTGAAGCTTTCTTT. It specifies CASSLPGGFSEAFF. The variable domain in full, completed from reference TRBV7-2 and TRBJ1-1, reads GAGVSQSPSNKVTEKGKDVELRCDPISGHTALYWYRQSLGQGLEFLIYFQGNSAPDKSGLPSDRFSAERTGGSVSTLTIQRTQQEDSAVYLCASSLPGGFSEAFFGQGTRLTVV.

This rearrangement joins TRBV3-1 to TRBJ2-7; D is perhaps TRBD1 or TRBD2 (5 bases each). Trimming took 2 bases from V and 2 from J, leaving 13 bases between them. There are 15 residues in the CDR3. CDR1 is LGHDT, CDR2 YNNKEL, per germline (reference sequence). In DNA, the CDR3 is TGTGCCAGCAGCCAATTTGGGGACCCGGCCTACGAGCAGTACTTC. Residues: CASSQFGDPAYEQYF.

The rearrangement joins TRBV6-5 to TRBJ1-6, with 7 nucleotides matching TRBD1. The CDR3 extends over 15 amino acids. CDR1 and CDR2 (germline): MNHEY, SVGAGI. Trimming at V came to 0 bases and at J to 8 bases, leaving 4 bases not matched to a gene. The CDR3 sequence is CASSYSKGAYSPLHF. The CDR3 nucleotides are TGTGCCAGCAGTTACTCGAAGGGGGCATATTCACCCCTCCACTTT.